This T cell receptor beta chain was sequenced in a study of cytomegalovirus exposure and HLA in healthy donors. General study points: TCR beta chain V- and J-gene trimming was linked, in a later analysis, to a missense variant in DCLRE1C. Later analysis reportedly placed an Asian-associated ancestry cluster below the roughly 700-donor mean in N-insertions.

About this clone: Antigen specificity is unknown.

60 Vbeta and 13 Jbeta primers were used in PCR. Methods used by the authors: Some 9.9 million of tens of millions of unique TCR beta chains were shared, per a later count. The repertoire was sequenced with immunoSEQ multiplex PCR; TCRdb's copy has only in-frame clones and lacks some. That table furnishes V, J and clone size, whereas the DNA furnished D and trimming. The profile shows some 140,000 clones, approximately 80% of them singletons. The CDR3 length is 16 residues. Germline loops: CDR1 SGHRS, CDR2 YFSETQ. Trimming stripped 5 bases from V and 4 bases from J, with 19 bases between. The source is a woman between 40 and 50 years old in good health and CMV-seropositive. J is TRBJ2-1 and V is TRBV5-1, with no clear D. Sequenced sample: PBMCs. CDR3 nucleotide sequence: TGCGCCAGCAGGCTCCTACTTGAGCCTAATTACAATGAGCAGTTCTTC. Amino acids: CASRLLLEPNYNEQFF. Using reference TRBV5-1 and TRBJ2-1 for the parts outside the CDR3, the full variable domain is KAGVTQTPRYLIKTRGQQVTLSCSPISGHRSVSWYQQTPGQGLQFLFEYFSETQRNKGNFPGRFSGRQFSNSRSEMNVSTLELGDSALYLCASRLLLEPNYNEQFFGPGTRLTVL.